What follows are 27 T cell receptor beta chains derived from one specimen sequenced in a study of T cell responses to AZD1222 COVID-19 vaccine (dated by TCRdb to the early 2020s). To prepare the library, the immunoSEQ multiplex PCR assay was applied. The source is immuneACCESS, and TCRdb retained only in-frame sequences with V and J called. Part of the clones is not carried over; for the studies checked, unresolved V genes explain less than half of this, and the remainder is unexplained. In this sample the table shows 150,000 or so clones, around nine tenths of which occur a single time. More than 1.3% of the sample is in the top ten clones. The label giving this sample's time point can be read as: about 28 days (+/-7) after the second vaccine dose. The specimen comprised peripheral blood, sampled 28 days after the second AZD1222 dose. These receptors were collected from an adult who received the AZD1222 COVID-19 vaccine.

V usage is TRBV30 and J usage is TRBJ2-7; 7 nucleotides line up with TRBD1. Per germline, CDR1 GTSNPN and CDR2 SVGIG (reference sequence). V lost 5 bases to trimming and J lost 5 bases; unmatched junction nucleotides: 6. CDR3 length: 12 amino acids. The CDR3 coding sequence is TGTGCCTGGTCGGACAGGCATCACGAGCAGTACTTC. It translates to CAWSDRHHEQYF.

This chain links TRBV5-6 with TRBJ1-6; D gene uncertain. The V and J ends lost 0 bases and 0 bases respectively, with 16 bases between them. This CDR3 has 19 residues. Germline lookup yields CDR1 SGHDT and CDR2 YYEEEE. In nucleotides, the CDR3 is TGTGCCAGCAGCTTGGAAGGAGACACCAAGAGCTCCTATAATTCACCCCTCCACTTT. Translation gives CASSLEGDTKSSYNSPLHF.

This clone was seen just once. The rearrangement uses TRBV5-4 and TRBJ2-5, with D hard to call. The germline gives CDR1 SGHNT, CDR2 YYREEE (reference sequence). The V gene lost 3 bases and the J gene lost 4 bases, with 7 bases spanning the gap. The CDR3 spans 12 residues. Here the CDR3 DNA reads TGTGCCAGCAGCTCCCCGGGAGAGACCCAGTACTTC. It specifies CASSSPGETQYF.

The sample holds a few counts of this clone. The genes are TRBV19 and TRBJ1-5; a possible D gene is TRBD1 (6 bases). The V gene lost 1 base and the J gene lost 6 bases, with 13 bases spanning the gap. The length of the CDR3 is 15 residues. Germline V CDR1 and CDR2: LNHDA, SQIVND (reference sequence). DNA of the CDR3: TGTGCCAGTAGTATAGTCACAGGGTTGGGTCAGCCCCAGCATTTT. Translation gives CASSIVTGLGQPQHF. Filled out from reference TRBV19 and TRBJ1-5, the complete variable domain reads DGGITQSPKYLFRKEGQNVTLSCEQNLNHDAMYWYRQDPGQGLRLIYYSQIVNDFQKGDIAEGYSVSREKKESFPLTVTSAQKNPTAFYLCASSIVTGLGQPQHFGDGTRLSIL.

CDR3 region: CASSMAGGDNEQFF. CDR3 DNA sequence: TGTGCCAGCTCAATGGCGGGGGGGGACAATGAGCAGTTCTTC. J is TRBJ2-1 and V is TRBV6-5; 9 positions match TRBD2. The germline CDR1 and CDR2 sequences are MNHEY and SVGAGI. The CDR3 consists of 14 residues. With V trimmed by 8 bases and J by 5 bases, 7 bases remained unmatched.

The chain combines TRBV12-3 or TRBV12-4 with TRBJ1-2, with unresolved D. The CDR3 runs to 13 residues. The germline V and J ends were trimmed by 5 bases and 4 bases, with 11 bases remaining between them. CDR3 region: CASSPFKAYGYTF. The CDR3 DNA reads TGTGCCAGCAGTCCTTTTAAAGCCTATGGCTACACCTTC.

The chain links TRBV12-3 or TRBV12-4 to TRBJ2-5, with D possibly TRBD1 on 5 matching bases. This CDR3 is 12 amino acids long. Trimming pared 6 bases from V and 3 bases from J, leaving 8 bases between. The CDR3 coding sequence is TGTGCCAGCAGCCTCAGGGAAGAGACCCAGTACTTC. Its translation: CASSLREETQYF.

The gene calls are TRBV6-5 and TRBJ2-5; D unclear. This CDR3 is 14 amino acids long. V lost 5 bases and J 1 base, leaving 11 bases between the germline ends. The germline V gene has CDR1 MNHEY and CDR2 SVGAGI. The CDR3 reads CASSPWGSQETQYF. In DNA, the CDR3 is TGTGCCAGCAGTCCGTGGGGTTCCCAAGAGACCCAGTACTTC.

This clone was seen only a few times. This sequence joins TRBV7-2 and TRBJ1-1, with D perhaps TRBD1 (5 bases). Germline CDR1 and CDR2: SGHTA and FQGNSA. The V end was cut by 1 base, the J end by 3 bases, with 9 bases between. This CDR3 region has 14 residues. The CDR3 is CASSLGQTHTEAFF. The DNA for the CDR3 is TGTGCCAGCAGCTTAGGACAGACGCACACTGAAGCTTTCTTT.

V and J are TRBV13 and TRBJ1-1; 9 bases agree with TRBD1. CDR1 and CDR2 from the germline V gene are PRHDT and FYEKMQ (reference sequence). J lost 1 base, V lost 6 bases, and 6 bases had no gene match. The length of the CDR3 is 15 residues. The chain's CDR3 is CASSALGQGNTEAFF. The CDR3 coding sequence is TGTGCCAGCAGTGCGCTGGGACAGGGGAACACTGAAGCTTTCTTT.

V usage is TRBV5-4 and J usage is TRBJ1-3; D may be TRBD1 (5 bases). The germline V gene encodes CDR1 SGHNT and CDR2 YYREEE (reference sequence). The CDR3 totals 14 residues. Trimming left V 0 bases short and J 4 bases short, with 8 bases between. The CDR3 is CASSLEEGGNTIYF. The CDR3 nucleotides are TGTGCCAGCAGCTTGGAAGAGGGGGGAAACACCATATATTTT.

This chain joins TRBV19 and TRBJ1-1; D might be TRBD1 (5 bases). The germline V gene has CDR1 LNHDA and CDR2 SQIVND (reference sequence). The CDR3 contains 13 residues. Deletions cut 5 bases from V and 6 bases from J, with 13 bases between. CDR3: CASSWSSGAEAFF. CDR3 bases: TGTGCCAGTAGTTGGAGCTCGGGGGCTGAAGCTTTCTTT.

This chain uses TRBV7-9 with TRBJ1-6; D unresolved. Per the germline V gene, CDR1 is SEHNR and CDR2 is FQNEAQ (reference sequence). The V end lost 7 bases, the J end lost 8 bases, and 18 bases lay between the germline ends. The CDR3 has 15 residues. For the CDR3, the DNA is TGTGCCAGCACCTCAACAGAAAGTAAGGATTCACCCCTCCACTTT. Its protein is CASTSTESKDSPLHF.

This rearrangement joins TRBV20-1 to TRBJ1-5; a weak D match, TRBD1 (5 bases). This CDR3 has 16 residues. Between the trimmed V and J ends, which lost 3 bases and 4 bases, there was a span of 19 bases. CDR1 is DFQATT, CDR2 SNEGSKA, per germline (reference sequence). The CDR3 DNA is TGCAGTGCTAGTGGTCAGGGTAATCCCTCAAATCAGCCCCAGCATTTT. It translates to CSASGQGNPSNQPQHF.

The V call is TRBV19, the J call TRBJ1-4; D gene unclear. The ends were cut back, 6 bases at V and 7 bases at J, with 12 bases in the middle. CDR3 length: 13 residues. CDR1 LNHDA and CDR2 SQIVND come from the germline V gene (reference sequence). The CDR3 DNA reads as TGTGCCAGTAGAGGGCAGAATAGTGAAAAACTGTTTTTT. Translated: CASRGQNSEKLFF.

The J gene is TRBJ1-2, the V gene TRBV7-9; no definite D call. Germline assignment: CDR1 SEHNR and CDR2 FQNEAQ (reference sequence). V dropped 0 bases and J dropped 0 bases, with 2 bases sitting between them. CDR3 length: 13 amino acids. CDR3 DNA sequence: TGTGCCAGCAGCTTAGCGACTAACTATGGCTACACCTTC. This gives the protein CASSLATNYGYTF.

The V call is TRBV7-9, the J call TRBJ1-6; D might be TRBD1 (6 bases). The CDR3 spans 13 residues. The V gene lost 1 base and the J gene lost 11 bases, with 9 bases spanning the gap. Germline CDR1 SEHNR, CDR2 FQNEAQ (reference sequence). The CDR3 region has the DNA TGTGCCAGCAGCTTAGAGGGGGGTCCACCCCTCCACTTT. It is translated as CASSLEGGPPLHF.

The gene calls are TRBV30 and TRBJ2-3; 9 bases map to TRBD2. V shed 0 bases, J shed 1 base, and the junction held 11 bases outside the gene matches. In germline, CDR1 is GTSNPN, CDR2 SVGIG (reference sequence). This CDR3 has 18 residues. The chain's CDR3 is CAWSVGLAGSRGTDTQYF. The CDR3 coding sequence is TGTGCCTGGAGTGTAGGGCTAGCGGGGTCCCGAGGCACAGATACGCAGTATTTT. Together with reference TRBV30 and TRBJ2-3, the CDR3 gives the full variable domain: SQTIHQWPATLVQPVGSPLSLECTVEGTSNPNLYWYRQAAGRGLQLLFYSVGIGQISSEVPQNLSASRPQDRQFILSSKKLLLSDSGFYLCAWSVGLAGSRGTDTQYFGPGTRLTVL.

The V and J genes are TRBV9 and TRBJ2-1, with 11 nucleotides matching TRBD2. V gave up 3 bases and J gave up 8 bases; unmatched junction bases: 4. The CDR3 runs to 14 residues. Germline V gene data show CDR1 as SGDLS and CDR2 as YYNGEE. CDR3: CASSGSGGAHEQFF. DNA of the CDR3: TGTGCCAGCAGCGGTAGCGGGGGGGCGCATGAGCAGTTCTTC.

The chain carries TRBV7-8 and TRBJ2-1; possibly TRBD2 for D (5 bases). The germline gives CDR1 SGHVS, CDR2 FQNEAQ. V was clipped by 2 bases and J by 6 bases, with 11 bases between them. The CDR3 totals 14 residues. As DNA, the CDR3 is TGTGCCAGCAGCTTATCCTACCGGGGCAATGAGCAGTTCTTC. This codes for CASSLSYRGNEQFF.

The V gene is TRBV6-6, the J gene TRBJ2-7; 11 positions match TRBD2. The CDR3 sequence is 14 residues long. The V gene end was trimmed by 5 bases and the J gene end by 6 bases; junction bases not matched to a gene: 6. In germline, CDR1 is MNHNY, CDR2 SVGAGI (reference sequence). The CDR3 sequence: CASSGTSGSAEQYF. The CDR3 coding sequence is TGTGCCAGCAGTGGTACTAGCGGGAGCGCCGAGCAGTACTTC.

The chain carries TRBV6-5 and TRBJ2-3; D may be TRBD1 (5 bases). Germline assignment: CDR1 MNHEY and CDR2 SVGAGI. The CDR3 spans 14 residues. Trimming left V 6 bases short and J 2 bases short, with 12 bases between. CDR3 loop: CASSPGYLTDTQYF. The CDR3, as DNA: TGTGCCAGCAGCCCAGGGTACCTCACAGATACGCAGTATTTT.

The V and J genes are TRBV19 and TRBJ1-5, with 8 positions matching TRBD1. Germline loops: CDR1 LNHDA, CDR2 SQIVND (reference sequence). There are 12 residues in the CDR3. The junction had 4 bases not matched to a gene; V was cut back by 9 bases and J by 6 bases. As DNA, the CDR3 is TGTGCCAGCAGGGGGCAGACTCAGCCCCAGCATTTT. Amino acid sequence: CASRGQTQPQHF.

The rearrangement links TRBV9 to TRBJ1-1, with D possibly TRBD1 on 5 matching bases. V was cut by 1 base and J by 1 base, with 8 bases left in between. The CDR3 extends over 14 amino acids. Germline lookup yields CDR1 SGDLS and CDR2 YYNGEE. The DNA for the CDR3 is TGTGCCAGCAGCGTAAGGCAGGGGAACACTGAAGCTTTCTTT. This codes for CASSVRQGNTEAFF.

This chain uses TRBV25-1 with TRBJ2-7, with a weak D call TRBD1 (6 bases). CDR1 and CDR2 (germline): MGHDK, SYGVNS. The CDR3 extends over 14 amino acids. V was trimmed by 3 bases and J by 3 bases, leaving 12 bases between them. The DNA for the CDR3 is TGTGCCAGCAGTGAGGGACATAACCTCTACGAGCAGTACTTC. Translating it yields CASSEGHNLYEQYF.

This chain joins TRBV28 and TRBJ2-7; the D call may be TRBD1 or TRBD2 (7 bases each). Germline V gene lookup returns CDR1 MDHEN and CDR2 SYDVKM. CDR3 length: 16 residues. The germline V and J ends were trimmed by 5 bases and 2 bases, with 19 bases remaining between them. CDR3 sequence: CASSLAGGGKAYEQYF. The CDR3 coding sequence is TGTGCCAGCAGTCTAGCAGGGGGGGGTAAGGCCTACGAGCAGTACTTC.

The chain uses TRBV4-1 and TRBJ1-6; D gene unclear. Trimming shortened V by 2 bases and J by 10 bases, and 6 bases separated the two germline ends. Germline V gene lookup returns CDR1 MGHRA and CDR2 YSYEKL. The CDR3 spans 12 residues. The CDR3 sequence: CASSQKGSPLHF. In nucleotides, the CDR3 is TGCGCCAGCAGCCAAAAGGGATCACCCCTCCACTTT.